This T cell receptor (beta chain) was obtained from a study of CD8+CD57+ T cells in acquired aplastic anemia. The TCR beta profiling, which covered VDJ combination and CDR3 sequence, was carried out using genomic DNA as the template. TCRdb recomputed calls from the reads with MiXCR, one row per CDR3 protein. The sample carries 400,000 to 450,000 distinct CDR3 sequences, roughly 68% recorded once. This receptor was taken from a human donor in good health, serving as a control. Sequenced sample: sorted CD4+, CD8+, or CD8+CD57+ T cells (not recorded which) from PBMCs.

The CDR3 DNA sequence: TGTGCCAGCAGGCTGGGACAGGGGATTAACTATGGCTACACCTTC. Its translation: CASRLGQGINYGYTF. The genes are TRBV12-3 or TRBV12-4 and TRBJ1-2; 10 bases are shared with TRBD1. The CDR3 sequence is 15 residues long. Trimming removed 6 bases from V and 1 base from J; junction bases left unmatched: 5.